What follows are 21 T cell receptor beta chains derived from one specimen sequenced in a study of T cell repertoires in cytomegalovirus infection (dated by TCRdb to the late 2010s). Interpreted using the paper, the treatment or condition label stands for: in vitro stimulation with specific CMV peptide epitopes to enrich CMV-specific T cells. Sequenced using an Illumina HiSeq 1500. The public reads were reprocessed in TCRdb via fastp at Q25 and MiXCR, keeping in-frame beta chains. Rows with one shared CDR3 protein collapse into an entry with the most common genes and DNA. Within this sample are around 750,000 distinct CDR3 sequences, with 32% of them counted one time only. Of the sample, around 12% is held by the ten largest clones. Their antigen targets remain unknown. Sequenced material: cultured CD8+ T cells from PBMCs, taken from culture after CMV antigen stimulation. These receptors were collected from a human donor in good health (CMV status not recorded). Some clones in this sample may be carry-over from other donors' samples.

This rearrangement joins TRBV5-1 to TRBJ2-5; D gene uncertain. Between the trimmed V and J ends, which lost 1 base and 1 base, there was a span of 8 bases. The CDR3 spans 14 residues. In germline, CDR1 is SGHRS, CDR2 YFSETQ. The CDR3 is CASSLRSFQETQYF. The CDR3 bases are TGCGCCAGCAGCTTGAGGAGCTTCCAAGAGACCCAGTACTTC.

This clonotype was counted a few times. The CDR3 region has the DNA TGTGCCAGCAGCCCAATACCGCGACAGGGGCCGTACTATGGCTACACCTTC. Translated: CASSPIPRQGPYYGYTF. The chain employs TRBV7-9 and TRBJ1-2, with TRBD1 matching 8 bases. This CDR3 spans 17 amino acids. The ends lost 5 bases at V and 3 bases at J; junction bases unmatched: 14. CDR1 is SEHNR and CDR2 is FQNEAQ in the germline V gene (reference sequence).

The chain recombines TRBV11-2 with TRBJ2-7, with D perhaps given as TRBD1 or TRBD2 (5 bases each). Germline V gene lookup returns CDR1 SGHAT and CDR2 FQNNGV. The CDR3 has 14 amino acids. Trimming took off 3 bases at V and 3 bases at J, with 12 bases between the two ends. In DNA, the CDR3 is TGTGCCAGCAGCTTCCGGGACCGAATCTACGAGCAGTACTTC. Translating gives CASSFRDRIYEQYF.

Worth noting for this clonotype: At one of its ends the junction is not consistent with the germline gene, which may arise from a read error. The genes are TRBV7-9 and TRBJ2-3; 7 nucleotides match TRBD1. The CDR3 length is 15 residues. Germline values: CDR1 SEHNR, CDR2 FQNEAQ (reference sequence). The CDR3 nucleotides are TGTGCCAACAGCCCTTCGCAGGGGGACGCAGATACGCAGTATTTT. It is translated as CANSPSQGDADTQYF.

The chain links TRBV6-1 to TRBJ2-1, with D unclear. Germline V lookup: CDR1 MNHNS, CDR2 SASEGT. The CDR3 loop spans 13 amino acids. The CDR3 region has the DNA TGTACCAACACCCTGGGGTTCTACAATGAGCAGTTCTTC. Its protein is CTNTLGFYNEQFF.

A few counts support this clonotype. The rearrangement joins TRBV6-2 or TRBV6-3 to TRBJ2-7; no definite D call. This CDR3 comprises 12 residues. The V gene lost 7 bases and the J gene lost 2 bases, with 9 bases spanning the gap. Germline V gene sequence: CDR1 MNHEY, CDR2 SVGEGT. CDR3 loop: CASMNDTYEQYV. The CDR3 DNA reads TGTGCCAGCATGAACGATACCTACGAGCAGTACGTC.

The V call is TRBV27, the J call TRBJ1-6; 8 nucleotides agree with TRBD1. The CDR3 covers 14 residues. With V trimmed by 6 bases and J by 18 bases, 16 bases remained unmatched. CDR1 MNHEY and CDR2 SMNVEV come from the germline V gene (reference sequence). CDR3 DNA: TGTGCCAGCAGCCGGACAGGGCCGAGTGGGGGCAGCCACTTT. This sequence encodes CASSRTGPSGGSHF.

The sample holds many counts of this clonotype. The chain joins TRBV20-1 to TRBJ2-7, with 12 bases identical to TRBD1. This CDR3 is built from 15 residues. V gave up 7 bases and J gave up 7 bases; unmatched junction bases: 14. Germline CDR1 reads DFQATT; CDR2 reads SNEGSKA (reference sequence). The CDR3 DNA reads TGCAGTGTCCCACTCCGGGACAGGGGGCTGGGGGAGCAGTACTTC. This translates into CSVPLRDRGLGEQYF.

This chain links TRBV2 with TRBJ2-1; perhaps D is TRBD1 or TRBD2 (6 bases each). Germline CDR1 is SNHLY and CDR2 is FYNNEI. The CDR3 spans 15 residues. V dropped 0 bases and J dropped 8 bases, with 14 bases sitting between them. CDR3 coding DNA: TGTGCCAGCAGTGAAGCAGGGGGGTGGGTGTATGAGCAGTTCTTC. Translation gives CASSEAGGWVYEQFF.

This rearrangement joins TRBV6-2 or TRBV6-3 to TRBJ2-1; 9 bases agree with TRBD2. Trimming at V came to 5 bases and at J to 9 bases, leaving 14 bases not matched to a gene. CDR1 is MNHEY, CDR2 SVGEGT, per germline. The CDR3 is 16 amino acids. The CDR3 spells CASSTLAGAPPGEQFF. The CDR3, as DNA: TGTGCCAGCAGTACGTTAGCGGGGGCCCCTCCAGGTGAGCAGTTCTTC.

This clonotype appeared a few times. CDR3 bases: TGTGCCAGCTCAGGGGCCACTCCCACAGATACGCAGTATTTT. The encoded protein is CASSGATPTDTQYF. The genes are TRBV7-9 and TRBJ2-3, with a weak D call TRBD1 (6 bases). Trimming took off 8 bases at V and 2 bases at J, with 14 bases between the two ends. Germline CDR1 SEHNR, CDR2 FQNEAQ (reference sequence). There are 14 residues in the CDR3.

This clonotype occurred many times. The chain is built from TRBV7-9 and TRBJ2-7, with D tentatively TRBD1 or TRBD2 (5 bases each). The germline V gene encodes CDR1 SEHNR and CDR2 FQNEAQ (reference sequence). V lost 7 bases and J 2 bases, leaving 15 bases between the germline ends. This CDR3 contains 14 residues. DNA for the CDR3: TGTGCCAGCACCCCCCCCCAGGGACCCTACGAGCAGTACGTC. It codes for CASTPPQGPYEQYV.

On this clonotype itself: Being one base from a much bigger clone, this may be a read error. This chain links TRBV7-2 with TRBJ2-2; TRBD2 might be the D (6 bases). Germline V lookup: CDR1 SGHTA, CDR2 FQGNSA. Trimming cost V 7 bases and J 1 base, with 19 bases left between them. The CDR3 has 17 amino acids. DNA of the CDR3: TGTGCCAGCAACCCCCCGCTTGGAGGGTGGAACACCGGGGAGCTGTTTTTT. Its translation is CASNPPLGGWNTGELFF.

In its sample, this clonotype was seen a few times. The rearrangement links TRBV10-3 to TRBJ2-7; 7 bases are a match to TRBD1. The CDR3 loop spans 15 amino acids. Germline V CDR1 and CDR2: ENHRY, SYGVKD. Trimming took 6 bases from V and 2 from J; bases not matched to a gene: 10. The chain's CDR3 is CAIRTGTARTYEQYF. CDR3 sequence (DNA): TGTGCCATCAGGACCGGGACAGCCAGGACCTACGAGCAGTACTTC.

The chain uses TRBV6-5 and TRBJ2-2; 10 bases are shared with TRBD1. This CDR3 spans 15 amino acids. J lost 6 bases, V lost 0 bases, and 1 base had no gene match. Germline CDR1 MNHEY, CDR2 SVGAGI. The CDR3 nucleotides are TGTGCCAGCAGTTACTCCGGGACAGGGGCCGGGGAGCTGTTTTTT. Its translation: CASSYSGTGAGELFF.

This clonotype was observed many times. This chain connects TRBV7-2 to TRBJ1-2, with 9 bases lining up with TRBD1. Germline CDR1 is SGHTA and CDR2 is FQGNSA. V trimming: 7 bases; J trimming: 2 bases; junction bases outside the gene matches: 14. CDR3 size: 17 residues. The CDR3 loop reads CASIHPGQGFGNYGYTF. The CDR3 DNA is TGTGCCAGCATTCATCCGGGACAGGGCTTCGGGAACTATGGCTACACCTTC. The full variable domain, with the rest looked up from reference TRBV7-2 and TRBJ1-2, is GAGVSQSPSNKVTEKGKDVELRCDPISGHTALYWYRQSLGQGLEFLIYFQGNSAPDKSGLPSDRFSAERTGGSVSTLTIQRTQQEDSAVYLCASIHPGQGFGNYGYTFGSGTRLTVV.

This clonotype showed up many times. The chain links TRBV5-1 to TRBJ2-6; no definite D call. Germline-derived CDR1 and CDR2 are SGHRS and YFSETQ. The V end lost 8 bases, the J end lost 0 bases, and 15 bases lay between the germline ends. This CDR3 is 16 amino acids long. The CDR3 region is CASTTLHISGANVLTF. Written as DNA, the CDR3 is TGCGCCAGTACGACCCTACACATCTCTGGGGCCAACGTCCTGACTTTC.

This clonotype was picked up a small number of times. CDR3 amino acids: CASSHQRGTSYEQYV. CDR3 nucleotide sequence: TGTGCCAGCAGCCATCAGCGGGGGACCTCCTACGAGCAGTACGTC. The gene calls are TRBV5-4 and TRBJ2-7; TRBD2 agrees at 8 bases. J gave up 0 bases and V 4 bases, and 6 bases lay outside the gene matches. Germline V CDR1 and CDR2: SGHNT, YYREEE (reference sequence). CDR3 size: 15 residues.

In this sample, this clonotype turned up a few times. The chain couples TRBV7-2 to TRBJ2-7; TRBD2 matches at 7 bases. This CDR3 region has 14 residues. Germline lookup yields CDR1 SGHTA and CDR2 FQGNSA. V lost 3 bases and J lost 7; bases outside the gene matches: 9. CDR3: CASSLWGWGGEQYV. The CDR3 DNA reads TGTGCCAGCAGCTTGTGGGGGTGGGGGGGGGAGCAGTACGTC.

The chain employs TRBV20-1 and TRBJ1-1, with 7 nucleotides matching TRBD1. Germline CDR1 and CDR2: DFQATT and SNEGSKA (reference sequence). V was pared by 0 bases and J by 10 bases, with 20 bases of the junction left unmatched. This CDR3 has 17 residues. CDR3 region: CSAREDWAPQGTSAAFF. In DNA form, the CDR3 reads TGCAGTGCTAGAGAAGATTGGGCGCCACAGGGGACATCTGCAGCTTTCTTT.

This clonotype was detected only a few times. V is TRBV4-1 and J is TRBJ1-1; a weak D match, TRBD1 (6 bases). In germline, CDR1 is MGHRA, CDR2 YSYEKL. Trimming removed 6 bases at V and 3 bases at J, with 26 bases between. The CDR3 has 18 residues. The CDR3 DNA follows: TGCGCCAGCAGACCAAAACCCGTACAGGGTCCAGGGGACACTGAAGCTTTCTTT. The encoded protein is CASRPKPVQGPGDTEAFF.